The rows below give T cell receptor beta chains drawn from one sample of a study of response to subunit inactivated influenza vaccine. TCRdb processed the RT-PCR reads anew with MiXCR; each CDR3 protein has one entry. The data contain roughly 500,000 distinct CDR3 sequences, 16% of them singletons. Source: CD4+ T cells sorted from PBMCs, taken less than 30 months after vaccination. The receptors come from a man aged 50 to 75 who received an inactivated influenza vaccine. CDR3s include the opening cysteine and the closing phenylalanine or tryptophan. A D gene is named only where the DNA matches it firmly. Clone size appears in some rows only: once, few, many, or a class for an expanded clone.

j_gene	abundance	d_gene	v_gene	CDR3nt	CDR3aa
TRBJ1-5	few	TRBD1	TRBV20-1	TGCAGTGCTAGGGCCGGGACAGGGGATTTTCAGCCCCAGCATTTT	CSARAGTGDFQPQHF
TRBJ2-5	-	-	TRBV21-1	TGTGCCAGCAGCAACTCTAGCGGGGGGGCAGGTTTTCGGGAGACCCAGTACTTC	CASSNSSGGAGFRETQYF
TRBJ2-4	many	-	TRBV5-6	TGTGCCAGCAGCTTGGTAAAGGGGGGCAACATTCAGTACTTC	CASSLVKGGNIQYF
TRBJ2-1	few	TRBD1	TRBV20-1	TGCAGTGCCCAAAGGGACAGTCACTCATACAATGAGCAGTTCTTC	CSAQRDSHSYNEQFF
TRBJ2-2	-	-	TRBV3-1	TGTGCCAGCAGCCGGGGGGTCCTAACCGGGGAGCTGTTTTTT	CASSRGVLTGELFF
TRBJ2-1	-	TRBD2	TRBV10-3	TGTGCCATCAGCGGACTAGCGGGGGGCTCAAATGAGCAGTTCTTC	CAISGLAGGSNEQFF
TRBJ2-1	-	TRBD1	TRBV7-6	TGTGCCAGCAGCTTAGGGGGAAACCGGGACAGATTCAATGAGCAGTTCTTC	CASSLGGNRDRFNEQFF
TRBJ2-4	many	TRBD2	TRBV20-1	TGCAGTGCTAGAGATCATCAGCGGGAGGGAGGCATTCAGTACTTC	CSARDHQREGGIQYF
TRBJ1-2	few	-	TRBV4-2	TGTGCCAGCGGCGGGGGGCAGACTATCTATGGCTACACCTTC	CASGGGQTIYGYTF
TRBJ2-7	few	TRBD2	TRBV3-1	TGTGCCAGCAGCCCTTGGCTCTCGACTAGCGGGATAGCCTACGAGCAGTACTTC	CASSPWLSTSGIAYEQYF
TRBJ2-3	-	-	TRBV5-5	TGTGCCAGCAGCTGGAGTGCGGATACGCAGTATTTT	CASSWSADTQYF
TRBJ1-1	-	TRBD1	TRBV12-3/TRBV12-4	TGTGCCAGCAGTCGGACAGGGGGAGTCACTGAAGCTTTCTTT	CASSRTGGVTEAFF